The source of this T cell receptor (beta chain) is a study of radiotherapy plus CTLA-4 blockade in lung cancer (dated by TCRdb to 2016 to 2018). Background for the entire study: Among enrolled patients, around 20% had an objective response and 30% to 35% reached disease control.

Spanning cysteine to phenylalanine, the CDR3 consists of 14 amino acids. CDR3 DNA only is kept here, 42 bases in frame from base 1. Deletion took 1 base off V and 6 bases off J, with a span of 11 bases between the germline ends. In the germline V gene (reference sequence), CDR1 corresponds to SGHNT and CDR2 to YYREEE. In this study, focal radiation therapy paired with CTLA-4 blockade (ipilimumab) was tested in patients who had chemo-refractory metastatic non-small-cell lung cancer. A word on this clone: Its antigen has not been determined. No base quality values were provided; no much bigger clone lies one nucleotide off.

Overall study outcomes, separate from this receptor: The strongest predictors of response were reported to be early dynamic shifts in blood T cell clones along with a rise in serum interferon-beta following radiation. After treatment with radiotherapy and ipilimumab, TCR clones that came from tumors expanded in the peripheral blood.

Library preparation used the immunoSEQ multiplex PCR assay. TCRdb obtained this table from immuneACCESS and retained in-frame rearrangements with V and J assigned. These tables miss some clones; where compared with another copy, unresolved V genes account for less than half of the shortfall, and the remainder is unexplained. The sample contains 86,000 or so clones, around 76% of them found a single time. The top ten hold under 5% of the sample. The source was peripheral blood, collected from a patient treated with radiotherapy plus ipilimumab. The sequence was obtained from a human donor with non-small cell lung cancer who had a partial response to radiotherapy plus ipilimumab. Some clones in this sample may be carry-over from other donors' samples. The chain is encoded by TRBV5-4 joined to TRBJ2-1, and possibly TRBD1, on 6 matching bases. The nucleotides are TGTGCCAGCAGCTTGATACAGGGTACCAATGAGCAGTTCTTC. This is translated as CASSLIQGTNEQFF.